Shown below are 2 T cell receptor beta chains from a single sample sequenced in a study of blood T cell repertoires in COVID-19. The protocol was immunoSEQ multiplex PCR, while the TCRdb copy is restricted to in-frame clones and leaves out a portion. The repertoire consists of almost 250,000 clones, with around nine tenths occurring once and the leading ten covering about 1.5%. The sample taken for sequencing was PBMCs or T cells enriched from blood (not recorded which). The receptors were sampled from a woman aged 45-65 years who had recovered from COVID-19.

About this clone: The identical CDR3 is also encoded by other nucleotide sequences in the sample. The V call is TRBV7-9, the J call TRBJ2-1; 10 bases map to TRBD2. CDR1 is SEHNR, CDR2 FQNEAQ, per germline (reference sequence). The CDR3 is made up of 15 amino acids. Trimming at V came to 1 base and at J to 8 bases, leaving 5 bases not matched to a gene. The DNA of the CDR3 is TGTGCCAGCAGCTTAGGACTAGCGGGTGTGGATGAGCAGTTCTTC. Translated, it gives CASSLGLAGVDEQFF.

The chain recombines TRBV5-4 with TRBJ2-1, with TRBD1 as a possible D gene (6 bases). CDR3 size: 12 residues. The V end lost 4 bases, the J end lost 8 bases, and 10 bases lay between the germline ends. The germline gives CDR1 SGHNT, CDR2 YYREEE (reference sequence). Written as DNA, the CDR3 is TGTGCCAGCAGCCAACAGGGATATGAGCAGTTCTTC. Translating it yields CASSQQGYEQFF. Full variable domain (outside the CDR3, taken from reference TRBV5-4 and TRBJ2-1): ETGVTQSPTHLIKTRGQQVTLRCSSQSGHNTVSWYQQALGQGPQFIFQYYREEENGRGNFPPRFSGLQFPNYSSELNVNALELDDSALYLCASSQQGYEQFFGPGTRLTVL.